The 7 T cell receptor beta chains listed next were all sequenced from one sample in a study of T cell repertoires in ileal Crohn's disease. The time point denotes: neoterminal ileum biopsy at postoperative endoscopy, about 6 months after surgery. TCRdb's table, derived via immunoSEQ multiplex PCR, lists solely in-frame clones and lacks some. Altogether about 3,500 clones are present, about 84% being singletons, with the ten largest covering approximately 5.1%. Material: ileal tissue. The receptors were sampled from an adult with Crohn's disease.

The chain uses TRBV5-1 and TRBJ2-2; 11 bases align to TRBD2. The CDR3 consists of 14 residues. The germline V gene encodes CDR1 SGHRS and CDR2 YFSETQ. V trimming: 1 base; J trimming: 9 bases; junction bases outside the gene matches: 2. The CDR3 nucleotides are TGCGCCAGCAGCTTGACTAGCGGGAGCCGGGAGCTGTTTTTT. It translates to CASSLTSGSRELFF.

This rearrangement joins TRBV6-4 to TRBJ2-1; TRBD2 aligns across 9 bases. The J segment lost 5 bases and the V segment lost 4 bases, leaving 9 bases of the junction unmatched. Germline CDR1 is MRHNA and CDR2 is SNTAGT. The CDR3 has 16 amino acids. The CDR3 region is CASSVASGDGDNEQFF. CDR3 nucleotides: TGTGCCAGCAGTGTGGCTAGCGGGGATGGGGACAATGAGCAGTTCTTC.

This chain joins TRBV27 and TRBJ1-3; maybe TRBD1 (6 bases). V was cut by 6 bases and J by 4 bases, with 13 bases left in between. The germline gives CDR1 MNHEY, CDR2 SMNVEV (reference sequence). The CDR3 has 14 amino acids. This CDR3 reads CASRLQGTGNTIYF. DNA for the CDR3: TGTGCCAGCAGACTACAGGGTACGGGAAACACCATATATTTT.

The rearrangement links TRBV19 to TRBJ2-2; 11 bases fit TRBD2. V was clipped by 6 bases and J by 7 bases; unmatched bases: 7. Germline CDR1 reads LNHDA; CDR2 reads SQIVND (reference sequence). This CDR3 contains 15 residues. The CDR3 protein is CASRKTSGAIGELFF. The CDR3 nucleotides read TGTGCCAGTAGGAAGACTAGCGGGGCGATCGGGGAGCTGTTTTTT.

This clone was picked up one time. The V and J genes are TRBV28 and TRBJ1-1, with D tentatively TRBD1 (6 bases). The CDR3 spans 16 residues. Germline CDR1 reads MDHEN; CDR2 reads SYDVKM. Between the trimmed V and J ends, which lost 10 bases and 3 bases, there was a span of 24 bases. DNA for the CDR3: TGTGCCACGCGGACGGCGGACAGTCGGTTTCACACTGAAGCTTTCTTT. It specifies CATRTADSRFHTEAFF.

The V and J genes are TRBV28 and TRBJ2-3, with D perhaps matching TRBD1 (6 bases). V was clipped by 6 bases and J by 0 bases, with 16 bases between them. CDR1 is MDHEN and CDR2 is SYDVKM in the germline V gene. The CDR3 totals 16 residues. CDR3 bases: TGTGCCAGCAGCCTACCCTGGACAGCTAGCACAGATACGCAGTATTTT. Encoded protein: CASSLPWTASTDTQYF.

CDR3 DNA sequence: TGTGCCAGCACCGGACTAGCGGGAGTCGTGGATACGCAGTATTTT. Translation: CASTGLAGVVDTQYF. The chain joins TRBV7-9 to TRBJ2-3, with 13 bases matching TRBD2. CDR1 and CDR2 (germline): SEHNR, FQNEAQ (reference sequence). V dropped 7 bases and J dropped 6; count of bases not matched to a gene: 7. CDR3 size: 15 residues.